This T cell receptor (beta chain) was found in a study of blood T cell repertoires in COVID-19. This clone was observed a few times. Sequenced by immunoSEQ multiplex PCR; TCRdb stores in-frame clones only, minus some. This table holds about 200,000 clones, 75% to 85% found once. The CDR3 consists of 15 residues. Germline CDR1 reads MNHEY; CDR2 reads SVGAGI. V was shortened by 0 bases and J by 0 bases, with 8 bases between the two germline ends. The V and J genes are TRBV6-5 and TRBJ1-2; D remains unclear. The material sequenced was peripheral blood. This sequence was found in a woman between 65 and 79 years old with COVID-19, enrolled during active disease. The CDR3 protein is CASSYSHKTNYGYTF. Here the CDR3 DNA reads TGTGCCAGCAGTTACTCGCACAAGACTAACTATGGCTACACCTTC.